These 25 T cell receptor beta chains were sequenced from one sample in a study of cytomegalovirus exposure and HLA in healthy donors. Both 60 Vbeta primers and 13 Jbeta primers went into the PCR. Clones were sequenced by immunoSEQ multiplex PCR, and TCRdb holds only the in-frame ones, with some missing. In the table there are about 180,000 clones, around 82% of which are singletons. Sequenced: PBMCs. These receptors all stem from a woman aged 25 to 39 in good health and CMV-seropositive.

Written as DNA, the CDR3 is TGTGCCAGCAGGGTCGAGGAAAGCGGGGGTCAAGAGACCCAGTACTTC. Translating gives CASRVEESGGQETQYF. The chain employs TRBV5-8 and TRBJ2-5; 8 positions match TRBD2. This CDR3 spans 16 amino acids. J lost 2 bases, V lost 5 bases, and 11 bases had no gene match. Per the germline V gene, CDR1 is SGHTS and CDR2 is YDEGEE. The full variable domain, its missing parts supplied by reference TRBV5-8 and TRBJ2-5, is EAGVTQSPTHLIKTRGQQATLRCSPISGHTSVYWYQQALGLGLQFLLWYDEGEERNRGNFPPRFSGRQFPNYSSELNVNALELEDSALYLCASRVEESGGQETQYFGPGTRLLVL.

This clone was found a few times. The chain is built from TRBV27 and TRBJ2-1; 8 bases line up with TRBD1. CDR1 is MNHEY, CDR2 SMNVEV, per germline (reference sequence). CDR3 length: 17 residues. V lost 5 bases and J lost 0; bases outside the gene matches: 9. CDR3 DNA: TGTGCCAGCAGTACACCGGGACAGGCATTCTCCTACAATGAGCAGTTCTTC. Its translation is CASSTPGQAFSYNEQFF.

V usage is TRBV18 and J usage is TRBJ2-7; weak D call: TRBD2 (5 bases). Germline V CDR1 and CDR2: KGHSH, LQKENI. V was pared by 6 bases and J by 5 bases, with 17 bases between. The CDR3 is 14 residues long. DNA for the CDR3: TGTGCCAGCTCCTCGAGGCCGAGGGAAAACGAGCAGTACTTC. It translates to CASSSRPRENEQYF. The whole variable domain, remainder taken from reference TRBV18 and TRBJ2-7, is NAGVMQNPRHLVRRRGQEARLRCSPMKGHSHVYWYRQLPEEGLKFMVYLQKENIIDESGMPKERFSAEFPKEGPSILRIQQVVRGDSAAYFCASSSRPRENEQYFGPGTRLTVT.

The J gene is TRBJ2-7, the V gene TRBV27; a weak D match, TRBD1 (7 bases). The germline gives CDR1 MNHEY, CDR2 SMNVEV (reference sequence). The CDR3 length is 15 residues. V lost 8 bases, J lost 4 bases, and 21 bases lay in between. In nucleotides, the CDR3 is TGTGCCAGCCGGCCTCGCGGGACAGAGACTTACGAGCAGTACTTC. Protein: CASRPRGTETYEQYF.

The rearrangement links TRBV11-2 to TRBJ1-4; 7 nucleotides agree with TRBD1. The germline CDR1 and CDR2 sequences are SGHAT and FQNNGV. V trimming: 6 bases; J trimming: 11 bases; junction bases outside the gene matches: 12. The CDR3 extends over 14 amino acids. CDR3 nucleotides: TGTGCCAGCAGTTCAAACAGGGGCTCAACCAAACTGTTTTTT. Encoded protein: CASSSNRGSTKLFF.

This clone was seen a few times. This chain connects TRBV11-2 to TRBJ2-2, with a tentative D call TRBD2 (6 bases). The CDR3 is 13 residues long. Trimming cost V 6 bases and J 6 bases, with 11 bases left between them. Looked up from germline, CDR1 is SGHAT and CDR2 is FQNNGV. The CDR3 spells CASSSVAAGELFF. The CDR3 region has the DNA TGTGCCAGCAGTTCGGTAGCGGCCGGGGAGCTGTTTTTT.

J is TRBJ2-3 and V is TRBV2, with a weak D call TRBD2 (6 bases). V was clipped by 6 bases and J by 3 bases, with 10 bases between them. Per the germline V gene, CDR1 is SNHLY and CDR2 is FYNNEI. The CDR3 totals 13 residues. The CDR3 here is CASREGGTDTQYF. The CDR3 region has the DNA TGTGCCAGCAGGGAGGGAGGAACAGATACGCAGTATTTT.

This clone has just one count. One junction end does not reproduce the germline sequence, and a read error may be involved. Other DNA sequences in the sample encode the same CDR3. The gene calls are TRBV6-6 and TRBJ1-1; 7 bases map to TRBD1. Looked up from germline, CDR1 is MNHNY and CDR2 is SVGAGI (reference sequence). The CDR3 runs 14 residues. CDR3 nucleotide sequence: TGTGCCAGTAGTTCACAGGGGAGGAACACTGAAGCTTTCTTT. Translating gives CASSSQGRNTEAFF.

The chain carries TRBV5-6 and TRBJ1-2; perhaps TRBD1 as D (5 bases). The CDR3 contains 12 residues. Trimming cost V 2 bases and J 7 bases, with 9 bases left between them. Germline loops: CDR1 SGHDT, CDR2 YYEEEE. CDR3 protein: CASSFGGAGYTF. The CDR3 coding sequence is TGTGCCAGCAGCTTCGGAGGGGCTGGCTACACCTTC.

This chain links TRBV7-8 with TRBJ2-1, with D perhaps matching TRBD2 (5 bases). Germline assignment: CDR1 SGHVS and CDR2 FQNEAQ. This CDR3 has 18 residues. Trimming stripped 5 bases from V and 6 bases from J, with 26 bases between. CDR3 nucleotides: TGTGCCAGCAGCCTAGATCACCCTCTAACGGGGAGAACCAATGAGCAGTTCTTC. Residues: CASSLDHPLTGRTNEQFF.

The rearrangement uses TRBV2 and TRBJ2-7, with D possibly matching TRBD2 (5 bases). The CDR3 spans 13 residues. CDR1 is SNHLY and CDR2 is FYNNEI in the germline V gene. The ends were cut back, 7 bases at V and 4 bases at J, with 14 bases in the middle. The DNA for the CDR3 is TGTGCCAGCACTACAGAGGGTAGTTACGAGCAGTACTTC. This translates into CASTTEGSYEQYF. The whole variable domain, remainder taken from reference TRBV2 and TRBJ2-7, is EPEVTQTPSHQVTQMGQEVILRCVPISNHLYFYWYRQILGQKVEFLVSFYNNEISEKSEIFDDQFSVERPDGSNFTLKIRSTKLEDSAMYFCASTTEGSYEQYFGPGTRLTVT.

The V gene is TRBV2, the J gene TRBJ2-5, with 7 positions matching TRBD2. The better agreement between TRBJ2-7 and the DNA end casts doubt on the J call. Germline V gene data show CDR1 as SNHLY and CDR2 as FYNNEI. CDR3 length: 15 residues. CDR3 sequence (DNA): TGTGCCAGCAGTGCACCGGGGGGTCTCTCCTACGAGCAGTACTTC. It translates to CASSAPGGLSYEQYF.

This clone was recorded once. The chain employs TRBV9 and TRBJ2-7; weak D call: TRBD2 (5 bases). The V gene lost 4 bases and the J gene lost 0 bases, with 11 bases spanning the gap. The CDR3 is 14 amino acids. Germline CDR1 reads SGDLS; CDR2 reads YYNGEE. CDR3 in amino acids: CASSKGSSSYEQYF. The CDR3 nucleotides are TGTGCCAGCAGCAAAGGGAGTTCCTCCTACGAGCAGTACTTC.

This chain joins TRBV5-1 and TRBJ1-1; TRBD1 is a possible D gene (5 bases). The CDR3 has 14 amino acids. The V gene's germline CDR1 is SGHRS and CDR2 YFSETQ. Trimming shortened V by 2 bases and J by 2 bases, and 10 bases separated the two germline ends. CDR3 coding DNA: TGCGCCAGCAGCTTAATGCAGGGAAACACTGAAGCTTTCTTT. Encoded protein: CASSLMQGNTEAFF.

The rearrangement joins TRBV27 to TRBJ1-6, with D possibly TRBD1 on 6 matching bases. Germline CDR1 reads MNHEY; CDR2 reads SMNVEV (reference sequence). This CDR3 has 15 residues. Trimming pared 4 bases from V and 7 bases from J, leaving 14 bases between. The CDR3 bases are TGTGCCAGCAGTTGGGGACACCTCGGAAATTCACCCCTCCACTTT. Translating gives CASSWGHLGNSPLHF.

This clone has a handful of counts. The J gene is TRBJ2-3, the V gene TRBV30; possibly TRBD1 for D (5 bases). Germline V gene lookup returns CDR1 GTSNPN and CDR2 SVGIG (reference sequence). CDR3 length: 12 amino acids. V gave up 3 bases and J gave up 6 bases, with 10 bases separating them. The CDR3 sequence is CAWRGPTDTQYF. CDR3 nucleotide sequence: TGTGCCTGGAGGGGGCCCACCGATACGCAGTATTTT.

The rearrangement links TRBV7-2 to TRBJ1-6, with D hard to call. The CDR3 has 15 amino acids. The V gene's germline CDR1 is SGHTA and CDR2 FQGNSA. V lost 2 bases, J lost 10 bases, and 15 bases lay in between. CDR3 sequence (DNA): TGTGCCAGCAGCTTAACAGTCACCCCCTCCTCACCCCTCCACTTT. Its translation: CASSLTVTPSSPLHF.

This chain joins TRBV6-1 and TRBJ2-7; no firm D call. Per the germline V gene, CDR1 is MNHNS and CDR2 is SASEGT. Between the trimmed V and J ends, which lost 5 bases and 11 bases, there was a span of 10 bases. The CDR3 loop spans 10 amino acids. In DNA, the CDR3 is TGTGCCAGCAGTTGGAAAGCGAAGTACTTC. Protein product: CASSWKAKYF.

This rearrangement joins TRBV11-2 to TRBJ1-5; 7 bases align to TRBD1. This CDR3 has 16 amino acids. Germline V gene data show CDR1 as SGHAT and CDR2 as FQNNGV. V dropped 4 bases and J dropped 9; count of bases not matched to a gene: 15. This CDR3 reads CASSSGMDRPYAPQHF. The CDR3 region has the DNA TGTGCCAGCAGCTCAGGTATGGACAGGCCCTATGCGCCCCAGCATTTT.

The rearrangement joins TRBV4-3 to TRBJ2-3; TRBD2 matches 11 bases. The CDR3 is 16 residues long. J lost 3 bases, V lost 1 base, and 3 bases had no gene match. Per the germline V gene, CDR1 is LGHNA and CDR2 is YSLEER. CDR3 nucleotides: TGCGCCAGCAGCCAAGTTACTAGCGGGGGAACAGATACGCAGTATTTT. Its translation is CASSQVTSGGTDTQYF.

This chain joins TRBV4-1 and TRBJ1-2; D gene uncertain. Germline CDR1 reads MGHRA; CDR2 reads YSYEKL. V was shortened by 10 bases and J by 0 bases, with 9 bases between the two germline ends. The length of the CDR3 is 12 residues. The CDR3 sequence is CATGGSNYGYTF. The CDR3 nucleotides read TGCGCCACCGGAGGCTCTAACTATGGCTACACCTTC.

The chain couples TRBV7-2 to TRBJ1-2; D remains ambiguous. From germline, CDR1 is SGHTA and CDR2 FQGNSA. The CDR3 is made up of 14 amino acids. V was pared by 4 bases and J by 6 bases, with 15 bases between. The CDR3 DNA follows: TGTGCCAGCAGCTCCCCGGCGGGCATGAATGGCTACACCTTC. Translated: CASSSPAGMNGYTF.

CDR3 residues: CASSYSRADTQYF. As DNA, the CDR3 is TGTGCCAGCAGTTACTCACGGGCAGATACGCAGTATTTT. The J gene is TRBJ2-3, the V gene TRBV6-5; no firm D call. The ends were cut back, 0 bases at V and 4 bases at J, with 5 bases in the middle. Germline-derived CDR1 and CDR2 are MNHEY and SVGAGI. The CDR3 runs 13 residues.

A word on this clone: Its ends do not fully match the called genes, so a read error is possible. The chain combines TRBV28 with TRBJ1-2, with D perhaps matching TRBD1 (5 bases). CDR1 MDHEN and CDR2 SYDVKM come from the germline V gene. The CDR3 consists of 12 residues. The CDR3 sequence is CASRAGDYRYTF. CDR3 bases: TGTGCCAGCAGGGCCGGGGACTATCGCTACACCTTC.

The CDR3 is CASSTSPISGEQFF. In nucleotides, the CDR3 is TGTGCCAGCAGTACTAGTCCCATCTCTGGTGAGCAGTTCTTC. The chain employs TRBV2 and TRBJ2-1; a possible D gene is TRBD2 (5 bases). V was trimmed by 5 bases and J by 9 bases, leaving 17 bases between them. Germline CDR1 reads SNHLY; CDR2 reads FYNNEI. The CDR3 consists of 14 residues.